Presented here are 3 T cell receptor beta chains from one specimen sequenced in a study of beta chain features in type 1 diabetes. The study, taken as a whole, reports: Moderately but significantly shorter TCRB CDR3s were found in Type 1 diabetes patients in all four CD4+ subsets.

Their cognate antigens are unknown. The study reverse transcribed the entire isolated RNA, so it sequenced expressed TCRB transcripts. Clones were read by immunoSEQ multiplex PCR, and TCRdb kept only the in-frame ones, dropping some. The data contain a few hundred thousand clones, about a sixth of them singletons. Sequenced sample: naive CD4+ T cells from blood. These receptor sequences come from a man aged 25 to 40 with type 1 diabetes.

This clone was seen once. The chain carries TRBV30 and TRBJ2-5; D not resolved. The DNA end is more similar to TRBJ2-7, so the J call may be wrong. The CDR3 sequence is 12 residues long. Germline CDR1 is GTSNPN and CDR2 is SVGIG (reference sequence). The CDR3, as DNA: TGTGCCTGCTCAATGACAACCTACGAGCAGTACTTC. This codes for CACSMTTYEQYF.

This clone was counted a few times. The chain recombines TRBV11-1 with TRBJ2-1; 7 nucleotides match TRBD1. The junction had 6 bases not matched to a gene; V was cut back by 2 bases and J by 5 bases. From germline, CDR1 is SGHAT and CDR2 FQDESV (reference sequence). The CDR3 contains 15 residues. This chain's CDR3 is CASSLSTGSDNEQFF. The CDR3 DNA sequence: TGTGCCAGCAGCTTATCGACAGGGTCGGACAATGAGCAGTTCTTC.

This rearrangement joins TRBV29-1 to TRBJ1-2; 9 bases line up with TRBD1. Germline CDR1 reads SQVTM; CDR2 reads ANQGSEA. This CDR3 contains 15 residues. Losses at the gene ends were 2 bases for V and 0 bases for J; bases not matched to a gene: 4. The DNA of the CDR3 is TGCAGCGTTGAATTCGACAGGGGGGCTAACTATGGCTACACCTTC. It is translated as CSVEFDRGANYGYTF.